This entry lists 10 T cell receptor beta chains sequenced from one sample in a study of CD8+ T cells in alopecia areata. In each case, RNA was isolated and then reverse transcribed into cDNA as the sequencing template. The data were produced by immunoSEQ multiplex PCR, yet TCRdb's version contains in-frame clones alone and is incomplete. This table has 110,000 to 150,000 clones, about 60% appearing once. Sample: CD4+ T cells sorted from blood, taken at week 0. The receptor set was obtained from a human donor with alopecia areata.

This rearrangement joins TRBV30 to TRBJ2-5; D perhaps matches TRBD2 (5 bases). V lost 2 bases and J lost 7, with 14 bases in between. Per germline, CDR1 GTSNPN and CDR2 SVGIG (reference sequence). The CDR3 has 13 amino acids. This CDR3 is CAWSSAVDGTQYF. DNA for the CDR3: TGTGCCTGGAGTTCAGCGGTGGATGGGACCCAGTACTTC.

This chain links TRBV20-1 with TRBJ1-2; D not resolved. Trimming left V 5 bases short and J 1 base short, with 5 bases between. This CDR3 spans 11 amino acids. CDR1 and CDR2 (germline): DFQATT, SNEGSKA (reference sequence). The CDR3 loop is CSAGVNYGYTF. The CDR3, as DNA: TGCAGTGCTGGGGTTAACTATGGCTACACCTTC.

The count of this clone is one. The rearrangement links TRBV2 to TRBJ2-1; D might be TRBD2 (6 bases). The germline V and J ends were trimmed by 8 bases and 10 bases, with 18 bases remaining between them. The CDR3 length is 13 residues. CDR1 and CDR2 from the germline V gene are SNHLY and FYNNEI. The CDR3: CASGETRTGEQFF. The DNA of the CDR3 is TGTGCCAGCGGGGAGACTAGGACTGGCGAGCAGTTCTTC.

In this sample, this clone turned up a few times. The chain uses TRBV27 and TRBJ2-2, with D possibly called TRBD1 or TRBD2 (6 bases each). CDR3 size: 15 residues. Between the trimmed V and J ends, which lost 7 bases and 5 bases, there was a span of 17 bases. Germline values: CDR1 MNHEY, CDR2 SMNVEV (reference sequence). The CDR3 reads CASTMGGRLTGELFF. The CDR3 DNA reads as TGTGCCAGCACCATGGGGGGCAGGTTAACCGGGGAGCTGTTTTTT.

J is TRBJ1-1 and V is TRBV5-1; 7 positions match TRBD1. The CDR3 loop spans 14 amino acids. V shed 4 bases, J shed 0 bases, and the junction held 3 bases outside the gene matches. Germline V CDR1 and CDR2: SGHRS, YFSETQ. The CDR3, as DNA: TGCGCCAGCAGCACGGGACAGATGAACACTGAAGCTTTCTTT. Protein product: CASSTGQMNTEAFF.

This clone was seen only once. The same CDR3 arises from other DNA sequences in this sample as well. The chain couples TRBV29-1 to TRBJ2-3; TRBD1 matches at 9 bases. This CDR3 has 12 residues. V was pared by 6 bases and J by 4 bases, with 2 bases of the junction left unmatched. Germline CDR1 and CDR2: SQVTM and ANQGSEA. Here the CDR3 DNA reads TGCAGCGTGGGACAGGGAGCAGATACGCAGTATTTT. Residues: CSVGQGADTQYF.

The sample holds a few counts of this clone. CDR3 nucleotide sequence: TGTGCCAGCAGCCACCCTAGCTGGCCCCAGTACTTC. Translating it yields CASSHPSWPQYF. The chain joins TRBV7-2 to TRBJ2-5; weak D call: TRBD2 (5 bases). The CDR3 spans 12 residues. Germline V lookup: CDR1 SGHTA, CDR2 FQGNSA. V lost 5 bases and J 9 bases, leaving 13 bases between the germline ends.

The chain employs TRBV15 and TRBJ2-5, with 14 bases identical to TRBD2. The CDR3 consists of 16 residues. J was trimmed by 4 bases and V by 1 base; bases with no gene match: 2. Germline loops: CDR1 LNHNV, CDR2 YYDKDF (reference sequence). The CDR3 nucleotides are TGTGCCACCAGCAGAGGACTAGCGGGGGGGAGAGAGACCCAGTACTTC. Translation: CATSRGLAGGRETQYF.

The CDR3: CASSLPGVADTQYF. The CDR3 nucleotides read TGCGCCAGCAGCCTGCCTGGGGTGGCAGATACGCAGTATTTT. The chain uses TRBV4-1 and TRBJ2-3; D is undetermined. This CDR3 region has 14 residues. Trimming stripped 4 bases from V and 4 bases from J, with 12 bases between. Germline CDR1 reads MGHRA; CDR2 reads YSYEKL.

CDR3 sequence (DNA): TGCAGCATCAAGGGAGGGCAGAACACCGGGGAGCTGTTTTTT. Amino acid sequence: CSIKGGQNTGELFF. This chain links TRBV29-1 with TRBJ2-2, with 7 bases aligning to TRBD2. With 8 bases clipped from V and 1 base from J, the junction kept 7 bases outside the gene matches. The CDR3 loop spans 14 amino acids. The germline V gene has CDR1 SQVTM and CDR2 ANQGSEA.